This T cell receptor beta chain stems from a study of blood T cell repertoires in COVID-19. Study information: PBMCs, B-cell-depleted T cells, or T cells were the source of the cDNA or gDNA that made up the material.

In the study's own analysis: Estimates of nucleated cell counts were drawn from the amplification of reference gene primers. Here immunoSEQ multiplex PCR was the method, and the copy in TCRdb shows in-frame clones only, minus some. V, J and clone size derive from that table, while D and trimming were established from the DNA sequence. The data contain about 98,000 clones, more than 85% of them singletons. V dropped 0 bases and J dropped 8; count of bases not matched to a gene: 4. Germline lookup yields CDR1 SGHNT and CDR2 YYREEE (reference sequence). There are 14 residues in the CDR3. Sequences were obtained from peripheral blood. The sequence derives from a middle-aged man with active or convalescent COVID-19. This chain joins TRBV5-4 and TRBJ2-4; 8 bases are shared with TRBD1. Here the CDR3 reads CASSLGQGIDIQYF. CDR3 bases: TGTGCCAGCAGCTTGGGACAGGGGATAGACATTCAGTACTTC.